The present T cell receptor (beta chain) was sequenced within a study of vaccination and CD4 T cells after COVID-19. Study background: Six males and four females, two Hispanic, made up the convalescents.

Treatment specified: roughly 10-day PBMC culture with coronavirus spike peptide pools or control peptides (ViraFEST assay). General observations from the study: A median approximately 83% of convalescent patients' SARS-CoV-2-reactive clones emerged only after vaccination.

Cultured CD4+ T cell DNA was sequenced using the Oncomine TCR Beta short-read assay. MiXCR was run by TCRdb on the PCR reads, yielding one entry per CDR3 protein. This sample carries 17,000 or so distinct CDR3 sequences, around 30% of them seen once, and the ten largest clones take around 14%. With regard to this clonotype: What it recognizes is unknown.

Sequencing was carried out using cultured CD4+ T cells from blood. The receptor was isolated from a human donor with COVID-19.

CDR3 sequence reads: CASSPPGRRPYEQYF. CDR3 sequence (DNA): TGTGCCAGCAGCCCACCGGGTCGACGACCCTACGAGCAGTACTTC. The chain joins TRBV6-1 to TRBJ2-7; D is uncertain. The CDR3 sequence is 15 residues long. The germline V and J ends were trimmed by 6 bases and 2 bases, with 17 bases remaining between them. Germline values: CDR1 MNHNS, CDR2 SASEGT.